This T cell receptor beta chain stems from a study of cytomegalovirus exposure and HLA in healthy donors. Looking at the study overall: Drawn from HLA-typed donors, about 82 million unique TCRs were held in an early data release.

A few counts support this clone. The antigen remains undetermined. CDR1 and CDR2 from the germline V gene are MNHEY and SVGAGI. J lost 1 base, V lost 5 bases, and 6 bases had no gene match. The CDR3 covers 15 residues. 13 Jbeta primers and 60 Vbeta primers were used for the PCR. TCRdb's table, derived via immunoSEQ multiplex PCR, lists solely in-frame clones and lacks some. The sample has roughly 130,000 clones, around four fifths seen once; the top ten hold approximately 1%. Findings and caveats of the study: A missense DCLRE1C variant was associated with V- and J-gene trimming of TCR beta chains in a later analysis, and an independent cohort replicated the association. TRBV6-2, TRBV6-3 and some other V segments were excluded as indistinguishable. For most TCR beta V segments, an earlier analysis put the productive rate at about 90% or about 30% of the time.

This chain connects TRBV6-5 to TRBJ1-1; TRBD1 agrees at 8 bases. This clonotype was sampled from a human donor in good health. The sequencing sample was made of PBMCs. The CDR3 DNA sequence: TGTGCCAGCAGTATGGACAGGGCGTGGAACACTGAAGCTTTCTTT. It codes for CASSMDRAWNTEAFF.